These 15 T cell receptor beta chains were all obtained from the same sample, sequenced in a study of T cells after yellow fever vaccination. TCRdb used MiXCR to reprocess the 5' RACE reads, holding one entry per CDR3 protein. The data contain 400,000 or so distinct CDR3 sequences, around a sixth of them singletons. This specimen consisted of PBMCs, obtained before the yellow fever booster vaccination. Receptors were obtained from a man between 18 and 35 years old who received the YFV17D yellow fever vaccine.

The chain has TRBV12-3 or TRBV12-4 and TRBJ1-3; the match to TRBD1 covers 7 bases. Unmatched junction bases numbered 5, after V lost 6 bases and J lost 3 bases. The CDR3 totals 14 residues. CDR3 amino acids: CASSRDRVGNTIYF. Here the CDR3 DNA reads TGTGCCAGCAGCCGAGACAGGGTTGGAAACACCATATATTTT.

This clonotype showed up just a few times. The chain is built from TRBV7-9 and TRBJ2-5, with D unresolved. CDR3 length equals 15 residues. V was pared by 1 base and J by 5 bases, with 14 bases between. CDR1 and CDR2 (germline): SEHNR, FQNEAQ (reference sequence). CDR3 protein: CASSLDEAVGETQYF. Written as DNA, the CDR3 is TGTGCCAGCAGCTTAGACGAGGCTGTAGGGGAGACCCAGTACTTC.

This clonotype showed up just a few times. The chain joins TRBV20-1 to TRBJ2-3; D is unclear. The length of the CDR3 is 17 residues. Trimming removed 3 bases from V and 2 bases from J, with 21 bases in between. Germline V gives CDR1 DFQATT, CDR2 SNEGSKA (reference sequence). The CDR3 region is CSASSPYSRTHTDTQYF. CDR3 bases: TGCAGTGCTAGTTCCCCCTACTCCAGAACCCACACAGATACGCAGTATTTT.

This chain uses TRBV30 with TRBJ2-2, with 8 bases lining up with TRBD1. Per germline, CDR1 GTSNPN and CDR2 SVGIG (reference sequence). The trim removed 2 bases at V and 6 bases at J, leaving 11 bases unmatched. There are 16 residues in the CDR3. The CDR3 spells CAWSTLQGGGPGELFF. The CDR3 DNA reads as TGTGCCTGGAGTACCTTACAGGGGGGAGGACCCGGGGAGCTGTTTTTT.

The rearrangement uses TRBV6-1 and TRBJ1-2; no clear D gene. Germline lookup yields CDR1 MNHNS and CDR2 SASEGT. The CDR3 length is 15 residues. V gave up 2 bases and J gave up 7 bases, with 17 bases separating them. CDR3 loop: CASSEWVDGRVGYTF. The CDR3, as DNA: TGTGCCAGCAGTGAATGGGTCGACGGACGGGTTGGCTACACCTTC.

The rearrangement links TRBV5-1 to TRBJ2-5; D gene unclear. CDR1 is SGHRS, CDR2 YFSETQ, per germline. Trimming took off 0 bases at V and 4 bases at J, with 10 bases between the two ends. The length of the CDR3 is 14 residues. The CDR3 protein is CASSLAFSGETQYF. The CDR3 DNA is TGCGCCAGCAGCTTGGCCTTCTCGGGAGAGACCCAGTACTTC.

V gene TRBV7-2 combines with J gene TRBJ1-5; D is ambiguous. V was cut by 3 bases and J by 5 bases, with 11 bases left in between. Germline assignment: CDR1 SGHTA and CDR2 FQGNSA. The CDR3 runs to 14 residues. In DNA form, the CDR3 reads TGTGCCAGCAGCTTTCTTGGCATAGATCAGCCCCAGCATTTT. Protein product: CASSFLGIDQPQHF.

V and J are TRBV12-5 and TRBJ2-5; weak D call: TRBD2 (6 bases). This CDR3 contains 14 residues. Germline V gene data show CDR1 as LGHNT and CDR2 as FRNRAP. Between the trimmed V and J ends, which lost 6 bases and 2 bases, there was a span of 13 bases. Here the CDR3 reads CASGPGGVQETQYF. CDR3 in DNA: TGTGCTAGTGGCCCCGGCGGGGTGCAAGAGACCCAGTACTTC. Supplemented by reference TRBV12-5 and TRBJ2-5, the full variable domain reads DARVTQTPRHKVTEMGQEVTMRCQPILGHNTVFWYRQTMMQGLELLAYFRNRAPLDDSGMPKDRFSAEMPDATLATLKIQPSEPRDSAVYFCASGPGGVQETQYFGPGTRLLVL.

This clonotype was counted ten times or more. The gene calls are TRBV7-9 and TRBJ1-1; D not resolved. This CDR3 is built from 13 residues. Between the trimmed V and J ends, which lost 4 bases and 1 base, there was a span of 7 bases. Per the germline V gene, CDR1 is SEHNR and CDR2 is FQNEAQ (reference sequence). The DNA of the CDR3 is TGTGCCAGCAGCTCCCTCTCGAACACTGAAGCTTTCTTT. This codes for CASSSLSNTEAFF. The full variable domain, completed using reference TRBV7-9 and TRBJ1-1, is DTGVSQNPRHKITKRGQNVTFRCDPISEHNRLYWYRQTLGQGPEFLTYFQNEAQLEKSRLLSDRFSAERPKGSFSTLEIQRTEQGDSAMYLCASSSLSNTEAFFGQGTRLTVV.

The chain is built from TRBV5-6 and TRBJ2-1; 9 bases fit TRBD2. V shed 0 bases and J 11 bases; nucleotides not matched to a gene: 6. Germline lookup yields CDR1 SGHDT and CDR2 YYEEEE. The CDR3 runs 14 residues. This CDR3 reads CASSLGLAASKQFF. The CDR3 bases are TGTGCCAGCAGCTTGGGACTAGCGGCCTCCAAGCAGTTCTTC.

In this sample, this clonotype turned up a few times. V and J are TRBV7-9 and TRBJ1-2; perhaps TRBD1 as D (5 bases). The germline CDR1 and CDR2 sequences are SEHNR and FQNEAQ (reference sequence). CDR3 length: 14 amino acids. V dropped 1 base and J dropped 4 bases, with 10 bases sitting between them. The CDR3 nucleotides are TGTGCCAGCAGCTTAGTACCAGGGCCCTATGGCTACACCTTC. Its translation is CASSLVPGPYGYTF. Complete variable domain (other parts from reference TRBV7-9 and TRBJ1-2): DTGVSQNPRHKITKRGQNVTFRCDPISEHNRLYWYRQTLGQGPEFLTYFQNEAQLEKSRLLSDRFSAERPKGSFSTLEIQRTEQGDSAMYLCASSLVPGPYGYTFGSGTRLTVV.

There are a few counts of this clonotype. The chain is built from TRBV6-5 and TRBJ1-4; tentative D call: TRBD1 (6 bases). CDR3 length: 14 residues. CDR1 is MNHEY, CDR2 SVGAGI, per germline. V lost 6 bases to trimming and J lost 6 bases, with 14 bases between them. Here the CDR3 DNA reads TGTGCCAGCAGCCCCGGACAGATCCATGAAAAACTGTTTTTT. This translates into CASSPGQIHEKLFF.

This rearrangement joins TRBV4-3 to TRBJ2-7, with D hard to call. The CDR3 is 14 amino acids. Germline CDR1 reads LGHNA; CDR2 reads YSLEER. V shed 0 bases and J shed 3 bases, with 9 bases lying between them. CDR3 sequence reads: CASSQDSAYYEQYF. Written as DNA, the CDR3 is TGCGCCAGCAGCCAAGACAGCGCCTACTACGAGCAGTACTTC.

This clonotype has just a few counts. This chain uses TRBV20-1 with TRBJ2-1; D gene uncertain. Germline V gene sequence: CDR1 DFQATT, CDR2 SNEGSKA (reference sequence). The germline V and J ends were trimmed by 1 base and 8 bases, with 9 bases remaining between them. The CDR3 extends over 12 amino acids. CDR3 sequence: CSARGVLYEQFF. CDR3 DNA sequence: TGCAGTGCTAGAGGAGTTTTGTATGAGCAGTTCTTC.

The genes are TRBV6-5 and TRBJ2-4; D is possibly TRBD1 (5 bases). This CDR3 spans 14 amino acids. V was shortened by 0 bases and J by 4 bases, with 7 bases between the two germline ends. Germline V gene data show CDR1 as MNHEY and CDR2 as SVGAGI. The CDR3 DNA sequence: TGTGCCAGCAGTTACTCGGGGCAGAAAAACATTCAGTACTTC. It encodes CASSYSGQKNIQYF.